A single sample gave rise to the 9 T cell receptor beta chains below, sequenced in a study of vaccination and CD4 T cells after COVID-19. Treatment meaning: approximately nine-day PBMC culture with coronavirus spike peptide pools or control peptides (ViraFEST assay). Antigens for these TCRs are unknown. Sequenced with the Oncomine TCR Beta short-read assay was DNA taken from cultured CD4+ T cells. TCRdb re-called the PCR reads through MiXCR, storing one row per CDR3 protein. This table has over 14,000 distinct CDR3 sequences, 45% to 60% appearing once. Sample: CD4+ T cells from blood, cultured in vitro. The receptors were sampled from a human donor who had recovered from COVID-19.

There are a few counts of this clonotype. In nucleotides, the CDR3 is TGCAGTGCTATAGACTCCAGGGGTGGGTACGAGCAGTACTTC. Translated: CSAIDSRGGYEQYF. The chain uses TRBV20-1 and TRBJ2-7, with D possibly being TRBD1 (6 bases). The CDR3 contains 14 residues. Germline CDR1 and CDR2: DFQATT and SNEGSKA (reference sequence). V lost 4 bases and J 4 bases, leaving 17 bases between the germline ends.

This clonotype was seen more than once but under ten times. The chain has TRBV7-9 and TRBJ2-2; D not certain. CDR3 length: 14 amino acids. V lost 5 bases, J lost 6 bases, and 13 bases lay in between. Germline-derived CDR1 and CDR2 are SEHNR and FQNEAQ (reference sequence). This chain's CDR3 is CASSALSVSGELFF. For the CDR3, the DNA is TGTGCCAGCAGCGCACTAAGCGTATCCGGGGAGCTGTTTTTT.

The rearrangement uses TRBV6-5 and TRBJ2-7, with TRBD2 as a possible D gene (5 bases). The CDR3 consists of 12 residues. Germline loops: CDR1 MNHEY, CDR2 SVGAGI. V was cut by 0 bases and J by 5 bases, with 5 bases left in between. The CDR3 here is CASSYSGDEQYF. CDR3 nucleotide sequence: TGTGCCAGCAGTTACTCCGGGGACGAGCAGTACTTC.

The rearrangement uses TRBV19 and TRBJ2-2; a weak D match, TRBD2 (5 bases). Trimming removed 7 bases from V and 2 bases from J, with 8 bases in between. Looked up from germline, CDR1 is LNHDA and CDR2 is SQIVND (reference sequence). This CDR3 contains 13 residues. This CDR3 reads CASTDFNTGELFF. The CDR3 DNA reads as TGTGCCAGTACGGACTTTAACACCGGGGAGCTGTTTTTT.

The chain links TRBV18 to TRBJ1-1; D gene ambiguous. Germline V CDR1 and CDR2: KGHSH, LQKENI. The V end lost 5 bases, the J end lost 7 bases, and 20 bases lay between the germline ends. The length of the CDR3 is 15 residues. DNA for the CDR3: TGTGCCAGCTCAGCATCCCGGGGAGGAGGTGGTGAAGCTTTCTTT. Protein: CASSASRGGGGEAFF.

This clonotype came up a few times. The V gene is TRBV19, the J gene TRBJ1-5; 8 nucleotides line up with TRBD1. The CDR3 is made up of 14 amino acids. Germline V lookup: CDR1 LNHDA, CDR2 SQIVND (reference sequence). Germline trimming cut 3 bases from V and 7 bases from J; bases unmatched to any gene: 5. The CDR3 DNA reads TGTGCCAGTAGTATGACAGGGGCAGGGCAGCCCCAGCATTTT. It codes for CASSMTGAGQPQHF. Complete variable domain (other parts from reference TRBV19 and TRBJ1-5): DGGITQSPKYLFRKEGQNVTLSCEQNLNHDAMYWYRQDPGQGLRLIYYSQIVNDFQKGDIAEGYSVSREKKESFPLTVTSAQKNPTAFYLCASSMTGAGQPQHFGDGTRLSIL.

The chain joins TRBV20-1 to TRBJ1-1, with D possibly being TRBD1 (6 bases). The CDR3 consists of 14 residues. Germline CDR1 DFQATT, CDR2 SNEGSKA (reference sequence). Trimming removed 5 bases from V and 0 bases from J, with 13 bases in between. For the CDR3, the DNA is TGCAGTGCTGGGGGGGAGGGGGTGAACACTGAAGCTTTCTTT. Protein sequence: CSAGGEGVNTEAFF.

This rearrangement joins TRBV7-8 to TRBJ2-5; 8 bases map to TRBD2. The V segment lost 3 bases and the J segment 4 bases; nucleotides outside the gene matches: 7. CDR1 is SGHVS, CDR2 FQNEAQ, per germline. The CDR3 runs to 15 residues. The DNA of the CDR3 is TGTGCCAGCAGCTTGGGGGGGGCGGGAGGAGAGACCCAGTACTTC. Residues: CASSLGGAGGETQYF.

This clonotype has only one observation. The chain recombines TRBV18 with TRBJ1-1; tentatively, D is TRBD1 (5 bases). The CDR3 is 11 amino acids. Germline CDR1 is KGHSH and CDR2 is LQKENI. V was shortened by 2 bases and J by 11 bases, with 9 bases between the two germline ends. CDR3 region: CASSPGGEAFF. The CDR3 nucleotides are TGTGCCAGCTCACCAGGGGGTGAGGCTTTCTTT. Full variable domain (rest looked up from reference TRBV18 and TRBJ1-1): NAGVMQNPRHLVRRRGQEARLRCSPMKGHSHVYWYRQLPEEGLKFMVYLQKENIIDESGMPKERFSAEFPKEGPSILRIQQVVRGDSAAYFCASSPGGEAFFGQGTRLTVV.